A single sample is the source of the 2 T cell receptor beta chains below, sequenced in a study of cytomegalovirus exposure and HLA in healthy donors (dated by TCRdb to between 2016 and 2019). Libraries were constructed by the immunoSEQ multiplex PCR assay. A mixture of 60 forward primers for TCR Vbeta segments and 13 reverse primers for TCR Jbeta segments was used in the multiplex PCR. TCRdb re-hosts the immuneACCESS table, in-frame sequences only. Its copies lack some clones; in the studies checked, an unresolved V gene accounts for under half of them, and the cause for the rest is not known. For this sample the table gives around 72,000 clones, of which around 64% were detected only once. Of the sample, roughly a fifth falls within the top ten clones. The material sequenced was PBMCs. These receptors all come from a middle-aged man in good health and CMV-seropositive.

V is TRBV4-1 and J is TRBJ2-7, with 10 bases matching TRBD2. The CDR3 length is 14 residues. V was pared by 4 bases and J by 4 bases, with 4 bases of the junction left unmatched. Germline V lookup: CDR1 MGHRA, CDR2 YSYEKL. CDR3 loop: CASSRAGGGYEQYF. The CDR3 DNA reads TGCGCCAGCAGCCGAGCGGGGGGGGGTTACGAGCAGTACTTC.

This clone has a single count. This chain joins TRBV7-2 and TRBJ1-5; D is uncertain. V shed 3 bases and J shed 7 bases, with 13 bases lying between them. The CDR3 sequence is 14 residues long. Germline values: CDR1 SGHTA, CDR2 FQGNSA. The CDR3 is CASSFGQEGQPQHF. For the CDR3, the DNA is TGTGCCAGCAGCTTTGGTCAGGAAGGCCAGCCCCAGCATTTT. Variable domain in full (rest from reference TRBV7-2 and TRBJ1-5): GAGVSQSPSNKVTEKGKDVELRCDPISGHTALYWYRQSLGQGLEFLIYFQGNSAPDKSGLPSDRFSAERTGGSVSTLTIQRTQQEDSAVYLCASSFGQEGQPQHFGDGTRLSIL.